This T cell receptor beta chain emerged from a study of cytomegalovirus exposure and HLA in healthy donors (dated by TCRdb to about 2017). Background on the whole study: In an earlier analysis of fewer than 750 of the donors, about 270 Gb of sequence data and just under 120 million unique TCR beta sequences from roughly 190 million T cells were reported. Roughly 320 gigabases of sequencing data and roughly 81 million unique TCR sequences made up an early release that covered roughly 670 HLA-typed donors. Of the roughly 410 genotyped donors, 81% were placed in the genetic ancestry cluster associated with self-reported Caucasian donors. The study was designed to test whether signatures of past pathogen exposure could be identified by cataloging public T cell receptors. The T cell repertoires of under 700 subjects were profiled by immunosequencing and related to cytomegalovirus serostatus. A separate validation cohort of more than 100 different subjects was used in addition to the approximately 640-subject first cohort. High-throughput TCR immunosequencing, statistical association of individual TCRs with disease status, and machine learning were combined to predict cytomegalovirus infection status. To study patterns of TCR occurrence, a later analysis re-analyzed previously published TCR beta repertoires from several hundred donors and added high-resolution HLA genotyping. In the later analysis, no new phenotypic data were used to find candidate immune exposures; instead, reliance was placed on TCR beta sequences and their occurrence across donors. An earlier analysis of fewer than 700 of the donors applied high-throughput TCR beta sequencing to assess whether each TCR beta V gene segment acted as functional or pseudogenic. Donor age, sex, ethnicity and CMV serostatus were compiled together with the repertoire data. A later genetic analysis took genome-wide SNP genotypes for about 60% of the roughly 670 donors and used that subset as a discovery cohort. Every discovery cohort repertoire had been produced on one sequencing platform. Class I and class II HLA loci were covered by the typing at four-digit resolution. Typing coverage differed by locus: A, B, C, DRB1 and DQB1 were typed in roughly 620-640 donors, DQA1 in approximately 520, DPA1 in around 600, and DPB1 in 400 to 480. About five DR-DQ haplotypes were handled as single units for association and clustering, since linkage in the cohort was strong. Across approximately 400 genotyped donors of the cohort, an average of approximately 240,000 unique TCR beta nucleotide sequences per donor were sequenced, and around 20% of those sequences were non-productive. The paper's findings and limits, for the study overall: Cytomegalovirus status was reported to be diagnosed by the classifier with high specificity and sensitivity in both the original and validation cohorts. Roughly 15 rarely observed V segments, including chromosome 9 orphons, were excluded from the earlier analysis of about 610 of the donors because counts were too low. A later genetic analysis reported fewer N-insertions in productive TCRs among donors in an Asian-associated ancestry cluster than the roughly 640-donor mean. In the study, 164 TCR beta chains were listed as associated with cytomegalovirus. In a later analysis, HLA-associated TCR beta chains showed more clonal expansion and lower generation probabilities than non-associated chains that were equally common. In a later analysis, the rate of TCR association differed among HLA loci, with DRB1 alleles having the most associated TCRs and HLA-C alleles having the fewest. Sequencing depth was assumed to be roughly uniform across donors in the presence/absence analyses, though that assumption may not hold. The cohort was sequenced for TCR beta chains only, and without alpha or paired-chain data the features that could be detected were limited. When HLA alleles, especially DR and DQ, strongly co-occurred, attributing TCR associations to individual alleles was difficult. It was suggested by the authors that the approach could potentially be generalized to other disease states and immunological phenotypes. A cluster of highly shared sequence variants was judged likely to be a technical artifact of the sequencing pipeline. Most TCR sequences were observed very rarely across donors, whereas some public TCRs were present in many individuals. Broadly in line with IMGT annotations, most TCR beta V segments showed up in productive rearrangements about 87% or about 30% of the time in an earlier analysis of 450 to 750 of the donors. A further reported finding was that TCR beta sequences accurately predicted the HLA-A and HLA-B alleles for most subjects in the first cohort. The only immune exposure information available for the cohort was CMV serostatus. Linkage disequilibrium might explain the correlated functional status among segregating V segments, but an unknown experimental factor could not be excluded. A later genetic analysis associated a missense DCLRE1C variant with V-gene and J-gene trimming of TCR beta chains, and an independent cohort replicated the association. Because HLA typing was missing for some donors at each locus, association tests included only the typed subset. In a later analysis, several top co-occurrence clusters were reported to appear linked to parvovirus B19, influenza, CMV and Epstein-Barr virus. Most CMV-associated TCR beta chains appeared to be HLA-restricted in a later analysis, and the HLA associations seemed to be driven largely by CMV exposure. A later analysis associated some 17,000 TCR beta sequences with specific HLA alleles at a false discovery rate of 0.05. Because the 87-base-pair reads could not distinguish some IMGT-functional V segments, including TRBV6-2 and TRBV6-3, those segments were excluded. In vitro tests confirmed that a few of the cytomegalovirus-associated TCR beta chains recognize cytomegalovirus antigens.

Taken from cysteine to phenylalanine, the CDR3 has 14 residues. Left in the record is the CDR3 DNA by itself, 42 bases read in frame from the first base. Via the germline V gene, CDR1 is MNHNS and CDR2 SASEGT. V is cut by 6 bases and J by 3 bases, and the space between the germline ends is 11 bases. Notes on this clone: No antigen is known for it. The input lacks base qualities; no much larger clone sits a single base away.

Libraries were prepared through the immunoSEQ multiplex PCR assay. For the multiplex PCR, a mixture combining 60 forward primers for TCR Vbeta segments and 13 reverse primers for TCR Jbeta segments was used. A multiplex PCR assay on genomic DNA amplified the CDR3 region of rearranged TCR beta genes. On the Illumina HiSeq System, the amplified TCR beta libraries were sequenced as 87-base-pair reads. In the authors' own workflow: Across the 640 or so repertoires, a later analysis counted around 80 million unique TCR beta chains, some 11 million of which were shared by at least two donors. Raw reads were error-corrected and collapsed into unique sequences by a nearest-neighbor algorithm in which closely related sequences were merged to remove PCR and sequencing errors. To assign V, D and J gene segments, CDR3 sequences were aligned to IMGT reference sequences. For a sequence to be retained, a match of at least six nucleotides to both a V gene segment and a J gene segment was required. Rearrangements were classified as productive when the CDR3 lacked stop codons and remained in frame with V and J, and all other rearrangements were classified as non-productive. CDR3 was defined according to IMGT convention as the region running from the second conserved V-encoded cysteine to the conserved J-encoded phenylalanine. The earlier analysis of about 590 of the donors excluded sequences that lacked an unambiguous match to a single V gene segment. In an earlier analysis of almost 600 of the donors, a V segment was called functional when productive rearrangements were above 56.7%, and segregating when the standard deviation between donors exceeded 5%. A statistical classification framework was developed to diagnose cytomegalovirus status using the catalog of TCR beta chain sequences. In a later analysis, V and J genes were assigned by comparing TCR nucleotide sequences against IMGT/GENE-DB human TR gene sequences. The TCRdist pipeline was used in a later analysis to assign CDR3 sequences and most-parsimonious VDJ recombination scenarios. In a later analysis, each TCR beta chain was defined by its CDR3 amino acid sequence together with its V-gene family, and reads without a unique V-gene family were excluded. In a later analysis, approximately 590 highly shared, low-generation-probability nucleotide sequences were removed to address suspected cross-contamination and a sequencing artifact. A later analysis calculated a clonal expansion index for each public chain from normalized within-repertoire ranks of inferred template counts. In a later analysis, generation probabilities were computed with a VDJ recombination model fitted to out-of-frame rearrangements, and the resulting probabilities were checked against IGoR. A later analysis scored TCR-TCR, TCR-HLA and TCR-CMV co-occurrence with hypergeometric tests, applying a repertoire-size bias correction to TCR pairs. In a later analysis, false discovery rates were estimated by permuting HLA or CMV assignments 20 times. In a later analysis, co-occurring TCRs were grouped using DBSCAN, with TCRdist sequence similarity added in when clustering inside HLA-allele-positive subsets. Repertoires with fewer than 30,000 or more than 120,000 public chains were left out of co-occurrence clustering, as were several repertoires with anomalous nucleotide sharing. As stored in TCRdb, this immuneACCESS dataset retains in-frame rearrangements with V and J assigned. A fraction of the clones does not appear; measured against another copy, unresolved V genes explain less than half of the discrepancy, and the remainder lacks a known reason. V, J and clone size are taken as reported in that table, and D and trimming were inferred from the DNA itself. For this sample there are some 40,000 clones; roughly 82% appear just once. In total, the top ten clones hold roughly a tenth of the sample.

In total, about 650 healthy bone marrow donors made up the cohort. Cohort members were all nominally healthy when sampled, although unrecorded immune exposures were likely present. The donor was CMV seropositive and belonged to the group of 250 to 300 seropositive cohort members. A peripheral blood sample was collected from each donor, and TCR beta sequencing was performed on peripheral blood mononuclear cells. Genomic DNA was extracted from the blood cell samples with the Qiagen DNeasy Blood Extraction Kit. This receptor was taken from a woman aged 18-29 years in good health and CMV-seropositive. The V and J genes are TRBV6-1 and TRBJ1-4; the D region possibly corresponds to TRBD1 (5 bases align). Material: PBMCs. The sequenced DNA is TGTGCCAGCAGCAGGGCCAAGGCTAATGAAAAACTGTTTTTT. It specifies CASSRAKANEKLFF.